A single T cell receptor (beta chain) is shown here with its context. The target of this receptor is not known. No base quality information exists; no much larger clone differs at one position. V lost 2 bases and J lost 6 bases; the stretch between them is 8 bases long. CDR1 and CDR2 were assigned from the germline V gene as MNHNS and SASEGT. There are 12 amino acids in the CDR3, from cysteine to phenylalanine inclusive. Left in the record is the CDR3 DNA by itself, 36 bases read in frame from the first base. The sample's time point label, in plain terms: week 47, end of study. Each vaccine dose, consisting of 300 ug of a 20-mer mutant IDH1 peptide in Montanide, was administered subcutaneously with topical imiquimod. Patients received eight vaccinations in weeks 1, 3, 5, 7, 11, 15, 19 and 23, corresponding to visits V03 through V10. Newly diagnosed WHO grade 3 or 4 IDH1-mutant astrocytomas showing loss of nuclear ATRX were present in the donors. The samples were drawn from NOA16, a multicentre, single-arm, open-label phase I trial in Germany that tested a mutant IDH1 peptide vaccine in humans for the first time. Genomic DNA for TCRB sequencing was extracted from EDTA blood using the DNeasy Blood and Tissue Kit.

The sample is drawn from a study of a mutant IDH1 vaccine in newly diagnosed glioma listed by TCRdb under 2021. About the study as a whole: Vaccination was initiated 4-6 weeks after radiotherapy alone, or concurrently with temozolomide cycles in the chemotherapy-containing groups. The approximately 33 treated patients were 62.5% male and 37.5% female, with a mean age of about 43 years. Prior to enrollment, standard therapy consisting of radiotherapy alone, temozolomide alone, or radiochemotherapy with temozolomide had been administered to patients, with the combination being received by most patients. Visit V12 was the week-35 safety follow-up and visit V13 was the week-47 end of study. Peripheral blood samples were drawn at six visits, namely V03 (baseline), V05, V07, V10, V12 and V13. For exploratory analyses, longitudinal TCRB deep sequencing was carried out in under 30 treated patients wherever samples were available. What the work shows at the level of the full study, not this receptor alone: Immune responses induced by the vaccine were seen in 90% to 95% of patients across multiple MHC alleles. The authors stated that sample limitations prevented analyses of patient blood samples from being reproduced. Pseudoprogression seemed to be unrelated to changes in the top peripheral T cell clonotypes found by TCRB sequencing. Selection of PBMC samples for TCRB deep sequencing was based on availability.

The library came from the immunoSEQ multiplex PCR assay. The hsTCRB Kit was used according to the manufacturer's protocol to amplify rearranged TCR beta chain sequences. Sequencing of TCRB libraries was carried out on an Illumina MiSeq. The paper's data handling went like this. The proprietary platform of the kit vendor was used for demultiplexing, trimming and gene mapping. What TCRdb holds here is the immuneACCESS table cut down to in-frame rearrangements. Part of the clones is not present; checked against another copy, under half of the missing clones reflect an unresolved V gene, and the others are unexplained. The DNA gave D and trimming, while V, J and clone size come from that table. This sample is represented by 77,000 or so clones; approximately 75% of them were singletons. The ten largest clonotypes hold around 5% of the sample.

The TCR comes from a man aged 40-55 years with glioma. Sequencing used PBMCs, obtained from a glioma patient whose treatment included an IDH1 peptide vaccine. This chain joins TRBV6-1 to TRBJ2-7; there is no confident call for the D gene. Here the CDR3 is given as CASSEPGFEQYF. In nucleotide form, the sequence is TGTGCCAGCAGTGAACCGGGTTTCGAGCAGTACTTC.